These T cell receptor beta chains were read from a single sample in a study of blood T cells in healthy people across ages. MiXCR, run by TCRdb on the 5' RACE reads, gives a single entry per CDR3 protein. Here the sample spans fewer than 900,000 distinct CDR3 sequences, approximately 50% being singletons. The sample comprised blood. These receptors all stem from a woman in her sixties or seventies in good health. CDR3s include the opening cysteine and the closing phenylalanine or tryptophan. A D gene is named only where the DNA matches it firmly. Size values are once, few and many counts, or a class for expanded clones, and some rows have none.

cdr3_nt: TGTGCCAGCAGCTTAGACCGGACAGGGGGTGGAAACACCATATATTTT; cdr3_aa: CASSLDRTGGGNTIYF; clone_size: .; d_call: TRBD1; j_call: TRBJ1-3; v_call: TRBV7-2
cdr3_nt: TGCAGCGTTGAAGATCTGGCAGGGACCTACGAGCAGTACTTC; cdr3_aa: CSVEDLAGTYEQYF; clone_size: .; d_call: .; j_call: TRBJ2-7; v_call: TRBV29-1
cdr3_nt: TGTGCCAGCTCGGGTAGGCAGCCTGGAGAGACCCAGTACTTC; cdr3_aa: CASSGRQPGETQYF; clone_size: few; d_call: .; j_call: TRBJ2-5; v_call: TRBV7-8
cdr3_nt: TGCGGTGCTAGCGGAGACCTAGCGGGAGCAGGAGAGACCCAGTACTTC; cdr3_aa: CGASGDLAGAGETQYF; clone_size: .; d_call: TRBD2; j_call: TRBJ2-5; v_call: TRBV20-1
cdr3_nt: TGCAGTGCTAGCGAAAGCCCGGGGGTCGGTGAGCAGTACTTC; cdr3_aa: CSASESPGVGEQYF; clone_size: few; d_call: .; j_call: TRBJ2-7; v_call: TRBV20-1
cdr3_nt: TGTGCCAGCAGCTTAAACTTGGCGGGACCGGGGACCGGGGAGCTGTTTTTT; cdr3_aa: CASSLNLAGPGTGELFF; clone_size: many; d_call: .; j_call: TRBJ2-2; v_call: TRBV11-2
cdr3_nt: TGTGCCAGCAGGAAGCGGGCCGAGACCTACGAGCAGTACTTC; cdr3_aa: CASRKRAETYEQYF; clone_size: .; d_call: .; j_call: TRBJ2-7; v_call: TRBV2
cdr3_nt: TGTGCCAGCAGCTTAGCAACTAGCGGGAGAAGCCATGAGCAGTTCTTC; cdr3_aa: CASSLATSGRSHEQFF; clone_size: few; d_call: TRBD2; j_call: TRBJ2-1; v_call: TRBV13
cdr3_nt: TGCGCCAGCAGCCAAGGCGGGCAGGGACGCGAGCAGTACTTC; cdr3_aa: CASSQGGQGREQYF; clone_size: .; d_call: .; j_call: TRBJ2-7; v_call: TRBV4-1
cdr3_nt: TGTGCCACCAGTGATCCGGGACTAGACACCGGGGAGCTGTTTTTT; cdr3_aa: CATSDPGLDTGELFF; clone_size: .; d_call: TRBD2; j_call: TRBJ2-2; v_call: TRBV24-1
cdr3_nt: TGTGCCAGCAGCGAGATAGCGGGAGGGCGAGAGCAGTTCTTC; cdr3_aa: CASSEIAGGREQFF; clone_size: once; d_call: TRBD2; j_call: TRBJ2-1; v_call: TRBV5-6
cdr3_nt: TGTACCAGCAGCCAAGAAACAGTTTCCCAAGAGACCCAGTACTTC; cdr3_aa: CTSSQETVSQETQYF; clone_size: .; d_call: .; j_call: TRBJ2-5; v_call: TRBV3-1
cdr3_nt: TGTGCCAGCAGTTTTAGACTAGCGGGAGCGGGGGAGCAGTACTTC; cdr3_aa: CASSFRLAGAGEQYF; clone_size: few; d_call: TRBD2; j_call: TRBJ2-7; v_call: TRBV27
cdr3_nt: TGTGCCAGCATGGGCAGGGGTGGCGAGCAGTTCTTC; cdr3_aa: CASMGRGGEQFF; clone_size: .; d_call: .; j_call: TRBJ2-1; v_call: TRBV28
cdr3_nt: TGTGCCAGCAGCCAAGGACCCAGACCATACAATGAGCAGTTCTTC; cdr3_aa: CASSQGPRPYNEQFF; clone_size: .; d_call: .; j_call: TRBJ2-1; v_call: TRBV3-1
cdr3_nt: TGTGCCAGCAGTCCCGGGAGTCCTGGAGATACGCAGTATTTT; cdr3_aa: CASSPGSPGDTQYF; clone_size: many; d_call: .; j_call: TRBJ2-3; v_call: TRBV12-3/TRBV12-4
cdr3_nt: TGCGCCAGCAGCGTGGAACGGACTAGCGGGAGTATCCCAGATACGCAGTATTTT; cdr3_aa: CASSVERTSGSIPDTQYF; clone_size: once; d_call: TRBD2; j_call: TRBJ2-3; v_call: TRBV5-1
cdr3_nt: TGTGCCAGCAGTCGCCATGGGACAGTCTACGAGCAGTACTTC; cdr3_aa: CASSRHGTVYEQYF; clone_size: once; d_call: TRBD1; j_call: TRBJ2-7; v_call: TRBV27
cdr3_nt: TGTGCTAGTGCCCACGGTAGCGTCACCGGGGAGCTGTTTTTT; cdr3_aa: CASAHGSVTGELFF; clone_size: .; d_call: .; j_call: TRBJ2-2; v_call: TRBV12-5
cdr3_nt: TGTGCCAGCTCACCGGGAAGGGATGAGACCCAGTACTTC; cdr3_aa: CASSPGRDETQYF; clone_size: .; d_call: .; j_call: TRBJ2-5; v_call: TRBV18
cdr3_nt: TGTGCCATCGCAGGTCAGGGGTACGAGCAGTACTTC; cdr3_aa: CAIAGQGYEQYF; clone_size: few; d_call: .; j_call: TRBJ2-7; v_call: TRBV10-3
cdr3_nt: TGTGCCAGCAGCGCCGGGGCGGAGGCCTACGAGCAGTACTTC; cdr3_aa: CASSAGAEAYEQYF; clone_size: .; d_call: .; j_call: TRBJ2-7; v_call: TRBV9
cdr3_nt: TGTGCCAGCAGCCTCCTGAATGTCGGGGAGCTGTTTTTT; cdr3_aa: CASSLLNVGELFF; clone_size: .; d_call: .; j_call: TRBJ2-2; v_call: TRBV14
cdr3_nt: TGTGCCAGCAAAATAGGACTAGCGGGAGGGGGAGATACGCAGTATTTT; cdr3_aa: CASKIGLAGGGDTQYF; clone_size: few; d_call: TRBD2; j_call: TRBJ2-3; v_call: TRBV7-8
cdr3_nt: TGCAGTGCCAATTGGGGAGGAGCTTTCTTT; cdr3_aa: CSANWGGAFF; clone_size: .; d_call: .; j_call: TRBJ1-1; v_call: TRBV20-1
cdr3_nt: TGCGCCAGCAGCCAAGATCCGTCCGGAAACTATGGCTACACCTTC; cdr3_aa: CASSQDPSGNYGYTF; clone_size: few; d_call: .; j_call: TRBJ1-2; v_call: TRBV4-3
cdr3_nt: TGTGCCAGCAGTTTTGGGGGAGCACGCGAGCAGTACTTC; cdr3_aa: CASSFGGAREQYF; clone_size: .; d_call: .; j_call: TRBJ2-7; v_call: TRBV28
cdr3_nt: TGCGCCAGCAGCCAGGACGACAGCTCCTACGAGCAGTACTTC; cdr3_aa: CASSQDDSSYEQYF; clone_size: many; d_call: .; j_call: TRBJ2-7; v_call: TRBV4-3
cdr3_nt: TGCAGTGCTAGGGACAGGGGCCAAGAGACCCAGTACTTC; cdr3_aa: CSARDRGQETQYF; clone_size: many; d_call: TRBD1; j_call: TRBJ2-5; v_call: TRBV20-1
cdr3_nt: TGCAGCGCTCGTAGCGGGAAACAAGCGACCCAGTACTTC; cdr3_aa: CSARSGKQATQYF; clone_size: .; d_call: TRBD2; j_call: TRBJ2-5; v_call: TRBV29-1
cdr3_nt: TGTGCCAGCAGTGAGGAATCGAGGGCTGGCACGGGGTACGAGCAGTACTTC; cdr3_aa: CASSEESRAGTGYEQYF; clone_size: .; d_call: .; j_call: TRBJ2-7; v_call: TRBV2
cdr3_nt: TGCGCCAGCAGCTTTCCCTTCGATGAGCAGTACTTC; cdr3_aa: CASSFPFDEQYF; clone_size: once; d_call: .; j_call: TRBJ2-7; v_call: TRBV5-1
cdr3_nt: TGTGCCAGCAGCCAAGCTGGGGGGGATCAAGATACGCAGTATTTT; cdr3_aa: CASSQAGGDQDTQYF; clone_size: .; d_call: TRBD2; j_call: TRBJ2-3; v_call: TRBV4-2
cdr3_nt: TGTGCCATCAGTGAGGGGACTGGGAATGAGCAGTTCTTC; cdr3_aa: CAISEGTGNEQFF; clone_size: .; d_call: .; j_call: TRBJ2-1; v_call: TRBV10-3
cdr3_nt: TGTGCCAGCAGCCGGGGATTGGCGAATGAGCAGTTCTTC; cdr3_aa: CASSRGLANEQFF; clone_size: .; d_call: .; j_call: TRBJ2-1; v_call: TRBV7-3
cdr3_nt: TGCAGCGTGGCCGGACAGATAGAGACCCAGTACTTC; cdr3_aa: CSVAGQIETQYF; clone_size: few; d_call: .; j_call: TRBJ2-5; v_call: TRBV29-1
cdr3_nt: TGTGCCAGCAGTTTACCGGACAGGGGGCGAACCGGGGAGCTGTTTTTT; cdr3_aa: CASSLPDRGRTGELFF; clone_size: .; d_call: TRBD1; j_call: TRBJ2-2; v_call: TRBV28
cdr3_nt: TGTGCCTGGAGTCAGGGGGGGAACACTGAAGCTTTCTTT; cdr3_aa: CAWSQGGNTEAFF; clone_size: .; d_call: TRBD1; j_call: TRBJ1-1; v_call: TRBV30
cdr3_nt: TGCAGCGTTGTGGGGGGCCTTCACACAGATACGCAGTATTTT; cdr3_aa: CSVVGGLHTDTQYF; clone_size: .; d_call: .; j_call: TRBJ2-3; v_call: TRBV29-1
cdr3_nt: TGTGCCAGCAGCCAAGGGGACCACGGGGAGCTGTTTTTT; cdr3_aa: CASSQGDHGELFF; clone_size: few; d_call: .; j_call: TRBJ2-2; v_call: TRBV3-1
cdr3_nt: TGTGCCAGCAGCTTAGCGGGGCTGGTATCGACCCAGTACTTC; cdr3_aa: CASSLAGLVSTQYF; clone_size: few; d_call: .; j_call: TRBJ2-5; v_call: TRBV7-2
cdr3_nt: TGTGCCAGCAGTTTAATTCGGGGAGCTTTCTTT; cdr3_aa: CASSLIRGAFF; clone_size: .; d_call: .; j_call: TRBJ1-1; v_call: TRBV12-3/TRBV12-4
cdr3_nt: TGTGCCACCAGTGATTCTAGCGGGAGCGGCAATGAGCAGTTCTTC; cdr3_aa: CATSDSSGSGNEQFF; clone_size: .; d_call: TRBD2; j_call: TRBJ2-1; v_call: TRBV24-1